Below, one T cell receptor (beta chain) is given with its context. What it binds is unknown. This sample is drawn from a study of cytomegalovirus exposure and HLA in healthy donors. Findings and limits, study-wide: Most TCR sequences were rare, but some public TCRs occurred in many donors. TCR beta V- and J-gene trimming, according to a later analysis, was linked to a missense DCLRE1C variant.

The donors comprised healthy bone marrow donors. The CDR3 spans 16 residues. Germline values: CDR1 SGHRS, CDR2 YFSETQ. PCR amplification relied on 60 Vbeta primers (plus 13 Jbeta primers). Here immunoSEQ multiplex PCR was the method, and the copy in TCRdb shows in-frame clones only, minus some. The sample contains about 140,000 clones, 60% to 85% of which appear only once. Source material: PBMCs. This chain links TRBV5-1 with TRBJ2-5; D perhaps matches TRBD1 (5 bases). The J call may be faulty, since TRBJ2-7 better matches the DNA end. The TCR comes from a male donor in good health and CMV-seronegative. CDR3 nucleotides: TGCGCCAGCAGCTTACTACAGGTGGGGCGTTCCTACGAGCAGTACTTC. It specifies CASSLLQVGRSYEQYF.